The rows below give T cell receptor beta chains drawn from one sample of a study of shared clonotypes between healthy human individuals. Clones were sequenced by immunoSEQ multiplex PCR, and TCRdb holds only the in-frame ones, with some missing. The profile shows 2 million to 2.5 million clones, roughly 92% of them singletons. The sample taken for sequencing was naive CD4+ T cells from PBMCs. Receptors were obtained from a man aged 18 to 30 in good health. Some clones in this sample may be carry-over from other donors' samples. Each CDR3 is given without its conserved first and last residue. The order of the fields is V gene, CDR3 protein.

V gene: TRBV27
CDR3 protein: ASSYRVMNTEAF

V gene: TRBV10-3
CDR3 protein: AISAFGGTNTGELF

V gene: TRBV5-5
CDR3 protein: ASSLGDREWEKLF

V gene: TRBV5-4
CDR3 protein: ASSRGTSGSVMNNEQF

V gene: TRBV4-3
CDR3 protein: ASSPGPSRADTEAF

V gene: TRBV7-6
CDR3 protein: ASSLGNEQF

V gene: TRBV7-9
CDR3 protein: ASSLFRGRSYNEQF

V gene: TRBV6-5
CDR3 protein: ASSGGQGTNEKLF

V gene: TRBV7-2
CDR3 protein: ASSSIGQEFYEQY

V gene: TRBV27
CDR3 protein: ASGRDSGNTIY

V gene: TRBV6-1
CDR3 protein: ASSSLAGGDTQY

V gene: TRBV10-1
CDR3 protein: ASSESRQGRNIQY

V gene: TRBV5-1
CDR3 protein: ASSWGLAGEDYNEQF

V gene: TRBV4-3
CDR3 protein: ASGNTVTDTQY

V gene: TRBV4-3
CDR3 protein: ASSQARNAREDTQY